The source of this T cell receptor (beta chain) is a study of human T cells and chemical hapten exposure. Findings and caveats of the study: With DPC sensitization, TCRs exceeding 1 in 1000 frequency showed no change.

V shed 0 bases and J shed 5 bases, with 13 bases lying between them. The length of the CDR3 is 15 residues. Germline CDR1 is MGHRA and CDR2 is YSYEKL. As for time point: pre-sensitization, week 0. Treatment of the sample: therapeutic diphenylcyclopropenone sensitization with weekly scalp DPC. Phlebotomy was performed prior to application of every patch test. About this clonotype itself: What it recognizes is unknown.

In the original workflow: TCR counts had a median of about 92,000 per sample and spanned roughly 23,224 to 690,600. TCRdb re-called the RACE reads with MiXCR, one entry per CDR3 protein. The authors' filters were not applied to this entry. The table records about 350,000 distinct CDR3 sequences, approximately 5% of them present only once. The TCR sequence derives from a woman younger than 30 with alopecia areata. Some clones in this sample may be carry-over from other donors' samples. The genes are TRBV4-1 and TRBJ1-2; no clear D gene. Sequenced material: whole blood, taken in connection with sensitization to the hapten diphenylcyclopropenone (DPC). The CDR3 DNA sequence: TGCGCCAGCAGCCAAGACACGGACCTGCGTTATGGCTACACCTTC. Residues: CASSQDTDLRYGYTF.